This T cell receptor beta chain came from a study of T-cell memory formation after mild COVID-19. In TCRdb, the 5' RACE reads were re-called with MiXCR into one record per CDR3 protein. Of 150,000 to 200,000 distinct CDR3 sequences listed, around a fifth are singletons. Study conclusions and caveats: Day 15 to 85 contractors were CD4/CD8 balanced; later expanders leaned CD4+. Contracting CD4+ clones were located mainly in CM and EM, and CD8+ clones in EMRA. Second-wave clones peaking on day 37 lacked confirmed SARS-CoV-2 specificity.

Germline V gene sequence: CDR1 SGHKS, CDR2 YYEKEE (reference sequence). The CDR3 consists of 16 residues. Trimming cost V 4 bases and J 6 bases; bases outside gene matches: 10. On this clonotype: Its antigen is not identified.

The receptor was isolated from an adult woman who had mild COVID-19 (a few samples of this study predate the infection). Cell type and time point are not known. The J gene is TRBJ2-2, the V gene TRBV5-5, with TRBD1 matching over 9 bases. Sequenced input: PBMCs or a T cell subset sorted from them (not recorded which). The CDR3 DNA sequence: TGTGCCAGCAGCACGGCCGGGACAGGGTCGCCCGGGGAGCTGTTTTTT. Its protein product is CASSTAGTGSPGELFF.